The clone carrying this T cell receptor beta chain appeared once. The sample belongs to a study of blood T cell repertoires in COVID-19. Sequencing was performed with immunoSEQ multiplex PCR; in TCRdb, only in-frame clones are kept and a portion is missing. Among over 200,000 clones listed, about 90% were seen once. Unmatched junction bases numbered 8, after V lost 6 bases and J lost 4 bases. The germline V gene encodes CDR1 SNHLY and CDR2 FYNNEI. The CDR3 is made up of 15 amino acids. The gene calls are TRBV2 and TRBJ2-1; 8 positions match TRBD2. The TCR sequence derives from a woman between 45 and 60 years old in a cohort exposed to, infected with or recovered from COVID-19 (not recorded which). Sequenced material: PBMCs or T cells enriched from blood (not recorded which). CDR3 sequence (DNA): TGTGCCAGCAGGCGGCCGGGAGGGTCATACAATGAGCAGTTCTTC. This gives the protein CASRRPGGSYNEQFF. Full variable domain (missing parts from reference TRBV2 and TRBJ2-1): EPEVTQTPSHQVTQMGQEVILRCVPISNHLYFYWYRQILGQKVEFLVSFYNNEISEKSEIFDDQFSVERPDGSNFTLKIRSTKLEDSAMYFCASRRPGGSYNEQFFGPGTRLTVL.